This TCR beta chain is from a study of cytomegalovirus exposure and HLA in healthy donors. Study-wide points: Association of a missense DCLRE1C variant with TCR beta V- and J-gene trimming was reported in a later analysis. The likely origin of a cluster of highly shared sequence variants was a sequencing artifact. Reports showed the classifier diagnosing cytomegalovirus status with high specificity and sensitivity.

In the PCR, 60 Vbeta and 13 Jbeta primers were used. Original methodology: An analysis that came later counted some 80 million unique TCR beta chains, approximately 11 million shared. This table comes from immunoSEQ multiplex PCR, and its TCRdb copy is limited to in-frame clones, with some not included. V and J calls and clone size are copied from that table; D and trimming were computed from the DNA. Across about 140,000 clones, the top ten clones capture about 2.2% of the sample. About this clone: Its specificity is unknown.

The sequenced sample was PBMCs. The source is a woman aged 18-30 years in good health and CMV-seronegative.

In DNA, the CDR3 is TGCGCCAGCAGTCCAGGTCTGGAATCGAGCGAGCAGTACTTC. The encoded protein is CASSPGLESSEQYF. This chain uses TRBV5-1 with TRBJ2-7, with D unclear. The germline CDR1 and CDR2 sequences are SGHRS and YFSETQ. The CDR3 runs to 14 residues. The V end lost 5 bases, the J end lost 6 bases, and 18 bases lay between the germline ends. The full variable domain, rest sourced from reference TRBV5-1 and TRBJ2-7, is KAGVTQTPRYLIKTRGQQVTLSCSPISGHRSVSWYQQTPGQGLQFLFEYFSETQRNKGNFPGRFSGRQFSNSRSEMNVSTLELGDSALYLCASSPGLESSEQYFGPGTRLTVT.